The 27 T cell receptor beta chains reported below all come from one sample, sequenced in a study of blood T cell repertoires in COVID-19 (dated by TCRdb to 2020 to 2021). Libraries came from the immunoSEQ multiplex PCR assay. The source is immuneACCESS, and TCRdb retained only in-frame sequences with V and J called. Part of the clones is not carried over; for the studies checked, unresolved V genes explain less than half of this, and the remainder is unexplained. Counted in this sample were 250,000 to 400,000 clones; approximately 88% of them appeared once. Of the sample, 1.5% to 2% is held by the ten largest clones. The sample consisted of peripheral blood. These receptors originate from a woman under 40 with COVID-19, enrolled during active disease.

CDR3 amino acids: CASTTSGADTQYF. The CDR3 DNA is TGTGCCAGCACCACTAGTGGTGCAGATACGCAGTATTTT. The rearrangement uses TRBV2 and TRBJ2-3; D is possibly TRBD2 (5 bases). Germline V CDR1 and CDR2: SNHLY, FYNNEI. The CDR3 runs 13 residues. Trimming stripped 7 bases from V and 4 bases from J, with 12 bases between.

This clone came up a few times. The chain links TRBV6-5 to TRBJ2-7, with TRBD1 matching 7 bases. This CDR3 contains 13 residues. V gave up 6 bases and J gave up 2 bases; unmatched junction bases: 4. Germline-derived CDR1 and CDR2 are MNHEY and SVGAGI. The CDR3, as DNA: TGTGCCAGCAGGACAGGGTCTCCCTACGAGCAGTACTTC. It codes for CASRTGSPYEQYF.

V and J are TRBV14 and TRBJ2-6; 10 bases map to TRBD2. This CDR3 is built from 18 residues. J gave up 0 bases and V 4 bases, and 6 bases lay outside the gene matches. CDR1 is SGHDN and CDR2 is FVKESK in the germline V gene. The chain's CDR3 is CASSRVAGGYSGANVLTF. For the CDR3, the DNA is TGTGCCAGCAGCCGGGTAGCGGGGGGATACTCTGGGGCCAACGTCCTGACTTTC. Drawing the rest from reference TRBV14 and TRBJ2-6, the complete variable domain is EAGVTQFPSHSVIEKGQTVTLRCDPISGHDNLYWYRRVMGKEIKFLLHFVKESKQDESGMPNNRFLAERTGGTYSTLKVQPAELEDSGVYFCASSRVAGGYSGANVLTFGAGSRLTVL.

About this clone itself: The same CDR3 also results from other DNA sequences found in this sample. The chain combines TRBV6-4 with TRBJ1-5; 9 bases are shared with TRBD1. The germline CDR1 and CDR2 sequences are MRHNA and SNTAGT. The CDR3 totals 13 residues. V lost 3 bases, J lost 7 bases, and 1 base stayed unmatched. CDR3 sequence reads: CASSETGGQPQHF. The CDR3 DNA reads TGTGCCAGCAGTGAGACAGGGGGGCAGCCCCAGCATTTT.

The chain employs TRBV5-1 and TRBJ2-6; D is unclear. The germline CDR1 and CDR2 sequences are SGHRS and YFSETQ. The CDR3 is 15 amino acids. The germline V and J ends were trimmed by 0 bases and 0 bases, with 4 bases remaining between them. The CDR3 DNA reads TGCGCCAGCAGCTTGGTCAGCTCTGGGGCCAACGTCCTGACTTTC. Encoded protein: CASSLVSSGANVLTF. Together with reference TRBV5-1 and TRBJ2-6, the CDR3 gives the full variable domain: KAGVTQTPRYLIKTRGQQVTLSCSPISGHRSVSWYQQTPGQGLQFLFEYFSETQRNKGNFPGRFSGRQFSNSRSEMNVSTLELGDSALYLCASSLVSSGANVLTFGAGSRLTVL.

This rearrangement joins TRBV27 to TRBJ2-2; tentatively, D is TRBD1 (6 bases). V lost 5 bases and J 1 base, leaving 8 bases between the germline ends. There are 14 residues in the CDR3. In germline, CDR1 is MNHEY, CDR2 SMNVEV (reference sequence). The CDR3 here is CASSRTVNTGELFF. CDR3 nucleotide sequence: TGTGCCAGCAGTCGGACAGTGAACACCGGGGAGCTGTTTTTT.

The sample holds one count of this clone. The chain couples TRBV2 to TRBJ2-2, with a weak D call TRBD1 (6 bases). This CDR3 has 15 residues. Germline-derived CDR1 and CDR2 are SNHLY and FYNNEI. V lost 6 bases and J lost 2, with 13 bases in between. CDR3 region: CASRREQGNTGELFF. DNA for the CDR3: TGTGCCAGCAGACGAGAACAGGGCAACACCGGGGAGCTGTTTTTT.

The sample holds one count of this clone. This sequence joins TRBV28 and TRBJ2-2; possibly TRBD1 for D (5 bases). Per the germline V gene, CDR1 is MDHEN and CDR2 is SYDVKM. The CDR3 consists of 13 residues. V was clipped by 7 bases and J by 5 bases, with 11 bases between them. The DNA for the CDR3 is TGTGCCAGCAATTTCAGGGTAACCGGGGAGCTGTTTTTT. The encoded protein is CASNFRVTGELFF.

This chain connects TRBV2 to TRBJ1-6; TRBD1 is a possible D gene (6 bases). V was cut by 0 bases and J by 10 bases, with 16 bases left in between. Germline V gives CDR1 SNHLY, CDR2 FYNNEI. The CDR3 is 16 amino acids. CDR3 protein: CASSEARDTLRSPLHF. The CDR3 DNA reads TGTGCCAGCAGTGAAGCCCGGGACACCTTAAGGTCACCCCTCCACTTT.

The CDR3 protein is CASSPGQGETQYF. CDR3 sequence (DNA): TGTGCCAGCAGCCCGGGACAGGGGGAGACCCAGTACTTC. This chain links TRBV11-2 with TRBJ2-5; 10 bases are shared with TRBD1. Looked up from germline, CDR1 is SGHAT and CDR2 is FQNNGV. The CDR3 is made up of 13 amino acids. With 5 bases clipped from V and 5 bases from J, the junction kept 2 bases outside the gene matches.

This chain uses TRBV11-3 with TRBJ1-2; D is uncertain. This CDR3 spans 13 amino acids. From germline, CDR1 is SGHNT and CDR2 YENEEA. Trimming shortened V by 0 bases and J by 4 bases, and 6 bases separated the two germline ends. The CDR3 nucleotides are TGTGCCAGCAGCTTAGATACGGGCTATGGCTACACCTTC. Protein sequence: CASSLDTGYGYTF.

The gene calls are TRBV5-1 and TRBJ1-2; weak D call: TRBD1 (6 bases). The V gene lost 4 bases and the J gene lost 4 bases, with 11 bases spanning the gap. The CDR3 loop spans 13 amino acids. Germline-derived CDR1 and CDR2 are SGHRS and YFSETQ. The DNA of the CDR3 is TGCGCCAGCAGCCCGGACAGCTTCTATGGCTACACCTTC. The encoded protein is CASSPDSFYGYTF.

This clone showed up just a few times. The rearrangement uses TRBV6-6 and TRBJ1-2, with a tentative D call TRBD1 (5 bases). Trimming shortened V by 6 bases and J by 5 bases, and 19 bases separated the two germline ends. CDR3 length: 15 amino acids. Germline CDR1 MNHNY, CDR2 SVGAGI (reference sequence). The CDR3 DNA follows: TGTGCCAGCAGCCCCAGAGGGGCGGAGGGATATGGCTACACCTTC. The encoded protein is CASSPRGAEGYGYTF.

The chain has TRBV7-9 and TRBJ2-3; 8 nucleotides match TRBD1. CDR3 size: 14 residues. The ends lost 3 bases at V and 4 bases at J; junction bases unmatched: 3. Germline CDR1 SEHNR, CDR2 FQNEAQ (reference sequence). CDR3 coding DNA: TGTGCCAGCAGCTTTCAGGGGGCGTCAGATACGCAGTATTTT. Its translation: CASSFQGASDTQYF. The variable domain in full, with the rest retrieved from reference TRBV7-9 and TRBJ2-3, is DTGVSQNPRHKITKRGQNVTFRCDPISEHNRLYWYRQTLGQGPEFLTYFQNEAQLEKSRLLSDRFSAERPKGSFSTLEIQRTEQGDSAMYLCASSFQGASDTQYFGPGTRLTVL.

CDR3 sequence (DNA): TGTGCCAGCAGCGACCGACAGGGGTTGGTTGACGCCGGGGAGCTGTTTTTT. Translating gives CASSDRQGLVDAGELFF. The V call is TRBV9, the J call TRBJ2-2, with 8 bases lining up with TRBD1. Germline values: CDR1 SGDLS, CDR2 YYNGEE. Losses at the gene ends were 3 bases for V and 6 bases for J; bases not matched to a gene: 13. This CDR3 is built from 17 residues. Filled out from reference TRBV9 and TRBJ2-2, the complete variable domain reads DSGVTQTPKHLITATGQRVTLRCSPRSGDLSVYWYQQSLDQGLQFLIQYYNGEERAKGNILERFSAQQFPDLHSELNLSSLELGDSALYFCASSDRQGLVDAGELFFGEGSRLTVL.

The chain carries TRBV11-2 and TRBJ2-1; D is possibly TRBD2 (5 bases). V lost 5 bases and J lost 9, with 11 bases in between. This CDR3 comprises 12 residues. Germline CDR1 is SGHAT and CDR2 is FQNNGV. CDR3: CASSLIEGEQFF. The DNA of the CDR3 is TGTGCCAGCAGCCTCATCGAGGGTGAGCAGTTCTTC.

The CDR3 protein is CSVVFGNEQYF. The CDR3 region has the DNA TGCAGCGTTGTATTCGGGAACGAGCAGTACTTC. This chain joins TRBV29-1 and TRBJ2-7, with TRBD2 as a possible D gene (5 bases). Germline loops: CDR1 SQVTM, CDR2 ANQGSEA. The CDR3 has 11 amino acids. V was cut by 4 bases and J by 5 bases, with 9 bases left in between.

The chain uses TRBV5-1 and TRBJ2-7; D is unclear. Per the germline V gene, CDR1 is SGHRS and CDR2 is YFSETQ. Deletions cut 0 bases from V and 0 bases from J, with 7 bases between. The CDR3 runs 14 residues. The CDR3 coding sequence is TGCGCCAGCAGCTTGGATCATCCCTCCTACGAGCAGTACGTC. Its translation is CASSLDHPSYEQYV.

The CDR3 region has the DNA TGTGCCAGCTCTCCGACAGGGTTTGACTATGGCTACACCTTC. This translates into CASSPTGFDYGYTF. The gene calls are TRBV18 and TRBJ1-2, with TRBD1 matching over 7 bases. This CDR3 comprises 14 residues. The V segment lost 6 bases and the J segment 3 bases; nucleotides outside the gene matches: 7. Germline values: CDR1 KGHSH, CDR2 LQKENI.

The chain links TRBV3-1 (or the pseudogene TRBV3-2) to TRBJ2-5; D gene uncertain. V lost 4 bases to trimming and J lost 2 bases, with 11 bases between them. CDR1 LGHDT and CDR2 YNNKEL come from the germline V gene (reference sequence). The CDR3 consists of 14 residues. The DNA for the CDR3 is TGTGCCAGCAGCCCCCTAGGCAAACAAGAGACCCAGTACTTC. It specifies CASSPLGKQETQYF.

A remark on this clone: Other DNA sequences within the sample encode an identical CDR3. The V and J genes are TRBV2 and TRBJ1-5, with 7 bases identical to TRBD1. Germline CDR1 SNHLY, CDR2 FYNNEI. Unmatched junction bases numbered 10, after V lost 4 bases and J lost 7 bases. The CDR3 has 15 residues. CDR3: CASSGQGSGNQPQHF. CDR3 DNA sequence: TGTGCCAGCAGTGGACAGGGTTCCGGTAACCAGCCCCAGCATTTT.

The rearrangement links TRBV5-1 to TRBJ1-1; 10 nucleotides align to TRBD1. CDR1 and CDR2 from the germline V gene are SGHRS and YFSETQ. With V trimmed by 9 bases and J by 5 bases, 10 bases remained unmatched. The CDR3 consists of 14 residues. The CDR3 DNA follows: TGCGCCACCTCGACAGGGGGCGTAAAAACTGAAGCTTTCTTT. Translation gives CATSTGGVKTEAFF.

V and J are TRBV3-1 (or the pseudogene TRBV3-2) and TRBJ1-2; 9 bases agree with TRBD1. Per germline, CDR1 LGHDT and CDR2 YNNKEL (reference sequence). The trim removed 3 bases at V and 7 bases at J, leaving 6 bases unmatched. The CDR3 loop spans 14 amino acids. CDR3 DNA: TGTGCCAGCAGCCACGCAACACAGGGGGCTGGCTACACCTTC. It is translated as CASSHATQGAGYTF.

The chain uses TRBV4-1 and TRBJ2-7; 13 bases are a match to TRBD2. V lost 5 bases, J lost 9 bases, and 7 bases stayed unmatched. CDR1 MGHRA and CDR2 YSYEKL come from the germline V gene. The CDR3 is made up of 14 amino acids. The CDR3 nucleotides read TGCGCCAGCAGCGAAGGGACTAGCGGGGTAGGGCAGTACTTC. It translates to CASSEGTSGVGQYF.

The rearrangement uses TRBV7-3 and TRBJ1-1; D is uncertain. This CDR3 has 13 residues. Germline V gene lookup returns CDR1 SGHTA and CDR2 FQGTGA. V shed 5 bases and J shed 5 bases, with 12 bases lying between them. This chain's CDR3 is CASSGPGETEAFF. The CDR3 DNA is TGTGCCAGCAGCGGGCCCGGGGAGACTGAAGCTTTCTTT.

The CDR3 coding sequence is TGTGCCAGCAGCGGCAGGGTATGGGAATCCTACAATGAGCAGTTCTTC. Translating gives CASSGRVWESYNEQFF. The chain joins TRBV9 to TRBJ2-1, with D tentatively TRBD1 (5 bases). V dropped 3 bases and J dropped 1 base, with 14 bases sitting between them. The CDR3 is 16 amino acids. CDR1 is SGDLS, CDR2 YYNGEE, per germline.

The V and J genes are TRBV2 and TRBJ2-7; D is possibly TRBD1 (5 bases). Germline loops: CDR1 SNHLY, CDR2 FYNNEI. V lost 0 bases, J lost 4 bases, and 7 bases lay in between. This CDR3 comprises 13 residues. The CDR3 is CASSEAQGYEQYF. The CDR3, as DNA: TGTGCCAGCAGTGAAGCGCAGGGATACGAGCAGTACTTC.